The 23 T cell receptor beta chains reported below all come from one sample, sequenced in a study of blood T cell repertoires in COVID-19. TCRdb's copy holds only in-frame clones and misses some; the assay was immunoSEQ multiplex PCR. The repertoire consists of over 20,000 clones, with about 91% occurring once and the leading ten covering around 2%. Sequencing was carried out using peripheral blood. The receptor set was obtained from a human donor in a cohort sampled during active COVID-19.

The DNA for the CDR3 is TGCGCCAGCAGCCAAGAACAGTCGGCCAACGTCCTGACTTTC. Its protein product is CASSQEQSANVLTF. The chain recombines TRBV4-3 with TRBJ2-6, with no clear D. Germline-derived CDR1 and CDR2 are LGHNA and YSLEER. This CDR3 region has 14 residues. Trimming shortened V by 0 bases and J by 6 bases, and 6 bases separated the two germline ends.

This chain joins TRBV5-5 and TRBJ2-7; TRBD1 matches at 7 bases. With 6 bases clipped from V and 5 bases from J, the junction kept 14 bases outside the gene matches. The CDR3 loop spans 15 amino acids. The germline gives CDR1 SGHKS, CDR2 YYEKEE (reference sequence). The chain's CDR3 is CASNGLLTGVHEQYF. As DNA, the CDR3 is TGTGCCAGCAACGGACTCTTAACAGGGGTCCACGAGCAGTACTTC.

V and J are TRBV11-3 and TRBJ2-7, with D possibly TRBD2 on 5 matching bases. This CDR3 spans 15 amino acids. The V gene lost 4 bases and the J gene lost 4 bases, with 17 bases spanning the gap. Germline assignment: CDR1 SGHNT and CDR2 YENEEA. CDR3 sequence reads: CASSSDKGSLYEQYF. The CDR3 region has the DNA TGTGCCAGCAGCTCGGATAAAGGGAGTCTATACGAGCAGTACTTC.

This clone came up once. The V gene is TRBV7-7, the J gene TRBJ1-2, with D unclear. CDR1 and CDR2 from the germline V gene are SSHAT and FNYEAQ (reference sequence). The CDR3 sequence is 13 residues long. V was trimmed by 2 bases and J by 6 bases, leaving 10 bases between them. CDR3 in amino acids: CASSLLRGDGYTF. Written as DNA, the CDR3 is TGTGCCAGCAGCTTACTTCGGGGAGATGGCTACACCTTC.

The chain has TRBV4-2 and TRBJ2-7; D is ambiguous. V lost 0 bases and J lost 0, with 12 bases in between. Germline V gives CDR1 LGHNA, CDR2 YNFKEQ. The CDR3 loop spans 16 amino acids. CDR3 residues: CASSQDSAVSSYEQYF. Here the CDR3 DNA reads TGTGCCAGCAGCCAAGATTCCGCGGTTAGCTCCTACGAGCAGTACTTC.

The rearrangement links TRBV27 to TRBJ2-6; weak D call: TRBD2 (5 bases). CDR3 length equals 13 residues. Germline loops: CDR1 MNHEY, CDR2 SMNVEV (reference sequence). The V end was cut by 9 bases, the J end by 4 bases, with 10 bases between. In DNA form, the CDR3 reads TGTGCCAGTCGGGAAATCGGGGCCAACGTCCTGACTTTC. It encodes CASREIGANVLTF.

The chain couples TRBV6-5 to TRBJ2-2, with TRBD1 as a possible D gene (6 bases). Germline assignment: CDR1 MNHEY and CDR2 SVGAGI. CDR3 length equals 14 residues. The V gene lost 6 bases and the J gene lost 0 bases, with 8 bases spanning the gap. DNA of the CDR3: TGTGCCAGCAGCTGGACAGCGAACACCGGGGAGCTGTTTTTT. Its protein is CASSWTANTGELFF.

The genes are TRBV5-1 and TRBJ1-1, with D perhaps TRBD1 (6 bases). V dropped 4 bases and J dropped 3 bases, with 16 bases sitting between them. The V gene's germline CDR1 is SGHRS and CDR2 YFSETQ. The CDR3 sequence is 15 residues long. The CDR3 bases are TGCGCCAGCAGCCTTTTGCAGGGGCGTCACACTGAAGCTTTCTTT. Translated, it gives CASSLLQGRHTEAFF.

V is TRBV30 and J is TRBJ2-7; 10 bases line up with TRBD1. Trimming cost V 2 bases and J 6 bases; bases outside gene matches: 7. The V gene's germline CDR1 is GTSNPN and CDR2 SVGIG (reference sequence). The CDR3 totals 14 residues. The CDR3 sequence is CAWSTSGQGTEQYF. The CDR3, as DNA: TGTGCCTGGAGTACCTCGGGACAGGGGACCGAGCAGTACTTC. The variable domain in full, with the rest retrieved from reference TRBV30 and TRBJ2-7, is SQTIHQWPATLVQPVGSPLSLECTVEGTSNPNLYWYRQAAGRGLQLLFYSVGIGQISSEVPQNLSASRPQDRQFILSSKKLLLSDSGFYLCAWSTSGQGTEQYFGPGTRLTVT.

This rearrangement joins TRBV6-5 to TRBJ2-7; 7 bases are a match to TRBD1. Germline trimming cut 8 bases from V and 2 bases from J; bases unmatched to any gene: 6. Germline loops: CDR1 MNHEY, CDR2 SVGAGI. CDR3 length: 13 amino acids. Written as DNA, the CDR3 is TGTGCCAGCTCCCGGACAGGTGCCTACGAGCAGTACTTC. It translates to CASSRTGAYEQYF.

The chain employs TRBV12-3 or TRBV12-4 and TRBJ2-5; 8 bases fit TRBD2. The length of the CDR3 is 13 residues. Unmatched junction bases numbered 2, after V lost 5 bases and J lost 3 bases. Here the CDR3 DNA reads TGTGCCAGCAGTAGCGGGAGCGAAGAGACCCAGTACTTC. As protein: CASSSGSEETQYF.

The CDR3 sequence is CASREQGAGETQYF. The CDR3 DNA reads as TGCGCCAGCAGGGAACAGGGCGCTGGAGAGACCCAGTACTTC. The rearrangement joins TRBV10-2 to TRBJ2-5, with a tentative D call TRBD1 (6 bases). Trimming removed 6 bases at V and 4 bases at J, with 15 bases between. The CDR3 sequence is 14 residues long. Germline V gene lookup returns CDR1 WSHSY and CDR2 SAAADI.

CDR3 DNA sequence: TGTGCCAGCAGTGAGGGGACAGGGACCGGTGGCTACACCTTC. Translated: CASSEGTGTGGYTF. The chain uses TRBV6-4 and TRBJ1-2, with 9 bases that match TRBD1. V gave up 3 bases and J gave up 7 bases; unmatched junction bases: 6. This CDR3 is 14 amino acids long. Germline CDR1 reads MRHNA; CDR2 reads SNTAGT.

This clone was recorded only once. The chain uses TRBV7-9 and TRBJ2-2; 9 bases are shared with TRBD2. V shed 6 bases and J 4 bases; nucleotides not matched to a gene: 3. The CDR3 contains 14 residues. Germline V CDR1 and CDR2: SEHNR, FQNEAQ (reference sequence). CDR3 nucleotides: TGTGCCAGCAGTTGGCGGGAGGGCACCGGGGAGCTGTTTTTT. Translation gives CASSWREGTGELFF.

V gene TRBV5-4 combines with J gene TRBJ1-3, with 7 positions matching TRBD1. Looked up from germline, CDR1 is SGHNT and CDR2 is YYREEE (reference sequence). Unmatched junction bases numbered 5, after V lost 5 bases and J lost 3 bases. The CDR3 extends over 14 amino acids. This CDR3 is CASRSTGVGNTIYF. CDR3 nucleotides: TGTGCCAGCAGATCTACAGGGGTTGGAAACACCATATATTTT.

J is TRBJ2-5 and V is TRBV19, with 7 bases identical to TRBD2. With 3 bases clipped from V and 5 bases from J, the junction kept 3 bases outside the gene matches. CDR3 size: 13 residues. Germline CDR1 and CDR2: LNHDA and SQIVND (reference sequence). The CDR3 sequence is CASSMTSLETQYF. The DNA for the CDR3 is TGTGCCAGTAGTATGACTAGCCTGGAGACCCAGTACTTC.

J is TRBJ2-5 and V is TRBV6-5; 8 bases match TRBD2. The CDR3 has 15 residues. Germline V gene data show CDR1 as MNHEY and CDR2 as SVGAGI. The ends lost 6 bases at V and 5 bases at J; junction bases unmatched: 11. CDR3 amino acids: CASSPASGSWETQYF. The CDR3 nucleotides read TGTGCCAGCAGCCCGGCCAGCGGGAGCTGGGAGACCCAGTACTTC.

This clone was counted once. CDR3 protein: CASSLVRGYTF. The CDR3 bases are TGTGCCAGCAGCTTAGTCCGGGGTTACACCTTC. The chain has TRBV7-2 and TRBJ1-2; D is unresolved. The V gene's germline CDR1 is SGHTA and CDR2 FQGNSA. The CDR3 runs 11 residues. V was cut by 1 base and J by 11 bases, with 8 bases left in between. Full variable domain (outside the CDR3, taken from reference TRBV7-2 and TRBJ1-2): GAGVSQSPSNKVTEKGKDVELRCDPISGHTALYWYRQSLGQGLEFLIYFQGNSAPDKSGLPSDRFSAERTGGSVSTLTIQRTQQEDSAVYLCASSLVRGYTFGSGTRLTVV.

The rearrangement uses TRBV28 and TRBJ1-2, with D possibly TRBD1 on 5 matching bases. CDR1 is MDHEN, CDR2 SYDVKM, per germline. V was shortened by 3 bases and J by 5 bases, with 22 bases between the two germline ends. The CDR3 sequence is 17 residues long. For the CDR3, the DNA is TGTGCCAGCAGTTTCAGTCTCCCTGGGGCAAAAGATTATGGCTACACCTTC. Amino acids: CASSFSLPGAKDYGYTF.

The CDR3 DNA follows: TGTGCCAGCAGTGAGGAAGTCTTAGGACAGGGGATGACAGATACGCAGTATTTT. This sequence encodes CASSEEVLGQGMTDTQYF. V usage is TRBV2 and J usage is TRBJ2-3; 9 bases agree with TRBD1. V lost 3 bases to trimming and J lost 3 bases; unmatched junction nucleotides: 13. Germline V CDR1 and CDR2: SNHLY, FYNNEI. This CDR3 is built from 18 residues. The whole variable domain, filled in from reference TRBV2 and TRBJ2-3, reads EPEVTQTPSHQVTQMGQEVILRCVPISNHLYFYWYRQILGQKVEFLVSFYNNEISEKSEIFDDQFSVERPDGSNFTLKIRSTKLEDSAMYFCASSEEVLGQGMTDTQYFGPGTRLTVL.

J is TRBJ1-6 and V is TRBV5-1; no firm D call. Trimming cost V 2 bases and J 8 bases, with 11 bases left between them. The germline gives CDR1 SGHRS, CDR2 YFSETQ. The CDR3 has 14 amino acids. The CDR3 nucleotides are TGCGCCAGCAGCTTCGGGAATGGGGATTCACCCCTCCACTTT. As protein: CASSFGNGDSPLHF.

The chain is built from TRBV29-1 and TRBJ1-1; D unresolved. Germline V gives CDR1 SQVTM, CDR2 ANQGSEA. Trimming left V 1 base short and J 0 bases short, with 6 bases between. There are 13 residues in the CDR3. CDR3 sequence reads: CSVEVQLNTEAFF. Here the CDR3 DNA reads TGCAGCGTTGAAGTACAACTGAACACTGAAGCTTTCTTT.

The V gene is TRBV3-1 (or the pseudogene TRBV3-2), the J gene TRBJ2-7, with D tentatively TRBD1 (6 bases). The V gene lost 5 bases and the J gene lost 2 bases, with 19 bases spanning the gap. Germline CDR1 LGHDT, CDR2 YNNKEL (reference sequence). This CDR3 is 16 amino acids long. The CDR3 here is CASSDLTGLAAYEQYF. DNA of the CDR3: TGTGCCAGCAGCGACCTGACAGGCCTGGCAGCCTACGAGCAGTACTTC.